Listed below are T cell receptor beta chains from one sample, sequenced in a study of cytomegalovirus exposure and HLA in healthy donors. Profiled with immunoSEQ multiplex PCR; TCRdb holds only in-frame clones, not every one. The data hold some 65,000 clones, with around 70% observed a single time. Input material: PBMCs. Receptors were obtained from a woman under 40 in good health and CMV-seronegative. The CDR3 runs from the conserved cysteine through the conserved F or W. A D gene is named only where the DNA matches it firmly. Not all rows give a size; the values are once, few, many and, for expanded clones, a class.

CDR3	DNA	V	J	size	D
CASSLVGGAHTEAFF	TGTGCCAGCAGCTTAGTTGGGGGGGCCCACACTGAAGCTTTCTTT	TRBV7-6	TRBJ1-1	NA	NA
CASSFGNTEAFF	TGTGCCAGCAGCTTCGGGAACACTGAAGCTTTCTTT	TRBV7-9	TRBJ1-1	NA	NA
CASSGSNEQFF	TGTGCCAGCAGCGGTAGCAATGAGCAGTTCTTC	TRBV9	TRBJ2-1	NA	NA
CASSLGPGTGNTIYF	TGCGCCAGCAGCCTCGGGCCGGGGACTGGAAACACCATATATTTT	TRBV5-1	TRBJ1-3	NA	NA
CASSGQGNTEAFF	TGTGCCAGCAGTGGTCAGGGGAACACTGAAGCTTTCTTT	TRBV6-1	TRBJ1-1	NA	NA
CASSITSGTAGEQYF	TGTGCCAGTAGTATCACCTCCGGGACAGCTGGGGAGCAGTACTTC	TRBV19	TRBJ2-7	once	TRBD1
CASMGLGTRGSQYF	TGTGCCAGCATGGGGTTGGGGACACGGGGATCCCAGTACTTC	TRBV2	TRBJ2-5	NA	NA
CASSLGPNPLSF	TGTGCCAGCAGCTTAGGCCCTAACCCCTTGTCCTTC	TRBV11-2	TRBJ1-2	NA	NA
CDSSFSAGPNEKLFF	TGTGACAGCAGCTTTTCGGCTGGGCCTAATGAAAAACTGTTTTTT	TRBV7-9	TRBJ1-4	few	NA
CASLGTGLSSYEQYF	TGTGCCAGTTTAGGAACAGGGCTAAGCTCCTACGAGCAGTACTTC	TRBV28	TRBJ2-7	NA	NA
CSVDSGYTF	TGCAGTGTGGACAGTGGCTACACCTTC	TRBV20-1	TRBJ1-2	NA	NA
CASSYRRETEAFF	TGTGCCAGCAGTTATAGGAGGGAAACTGAAGCTTTCTTT	TRBV6-5	TRBJ1-1	NA	NA
CASSQDSSGYADTQYF	TGCGCCAGCAGCCAAGATTCTAGCGGGTATGCAGATACGCAGTATTTT	TRBV4-1	TRBJ2-3	NA	TRBD2
CASSPREGTSETQYF	TGTGCCAGCTCACCACGCGAGGGAACTTCGGAGACCCAGTACTTC	TRBV18	TRBJ2-5	NA	NA